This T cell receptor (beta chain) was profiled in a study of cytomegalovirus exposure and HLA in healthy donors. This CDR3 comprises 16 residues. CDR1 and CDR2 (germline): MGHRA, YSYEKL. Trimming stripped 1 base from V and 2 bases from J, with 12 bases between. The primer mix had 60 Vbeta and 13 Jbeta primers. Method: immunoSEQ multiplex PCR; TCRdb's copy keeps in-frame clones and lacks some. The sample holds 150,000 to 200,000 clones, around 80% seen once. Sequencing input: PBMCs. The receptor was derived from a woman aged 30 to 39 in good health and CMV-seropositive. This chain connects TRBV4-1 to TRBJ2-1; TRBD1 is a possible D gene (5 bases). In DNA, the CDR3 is TGCGCCAGCAGCCAAGGAATTCAGGGAACCTACAATGAGCAGTTCTTC. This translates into CASSQGIQGTYNEQFF.